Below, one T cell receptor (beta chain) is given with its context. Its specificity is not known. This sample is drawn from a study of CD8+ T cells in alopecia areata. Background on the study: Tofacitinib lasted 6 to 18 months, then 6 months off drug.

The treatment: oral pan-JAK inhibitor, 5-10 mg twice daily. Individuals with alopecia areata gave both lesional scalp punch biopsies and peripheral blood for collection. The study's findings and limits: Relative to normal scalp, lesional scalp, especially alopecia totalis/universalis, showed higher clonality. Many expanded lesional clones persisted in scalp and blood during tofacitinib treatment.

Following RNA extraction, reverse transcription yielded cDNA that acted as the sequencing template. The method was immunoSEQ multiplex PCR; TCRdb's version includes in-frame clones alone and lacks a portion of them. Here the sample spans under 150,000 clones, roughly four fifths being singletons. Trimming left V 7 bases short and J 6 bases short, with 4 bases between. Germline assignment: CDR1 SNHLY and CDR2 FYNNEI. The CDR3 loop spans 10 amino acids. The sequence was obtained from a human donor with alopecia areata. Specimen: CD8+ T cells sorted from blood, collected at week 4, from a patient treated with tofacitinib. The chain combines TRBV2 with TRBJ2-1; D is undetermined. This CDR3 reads CASTGNEQFF. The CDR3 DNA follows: TGTGCCAGCACGGGCAATGAGCAGTTCTTC.